Below are 22 T cell receptor beta chains sequenced from a single sample in a study of molecular identifiers for immune sequencing clone quantification. TCRdb reanalysed the PCR reads using MiXCR and keeps one entry per CDR3 protein. Altogether 50,000 to 65,000 distinct CDR3 sequences are present, under 30% being singletons, with the ten largest covering around 1.9%. Sample: naive CD8+ T cells from blood, with Jurkat cell RNA spiked in. The subset denotes: FACS-sorted CD8+CD4-CCR7+CD45RA+ naive T cells. The receptors here all came from a human donor in good health. Some libraries in this study had Jurkat cell RNA spiked in.

With respect to this clonotype: A much larger clone sits a single nucleotide away, making a read error possible. The chain links TRBV20-1 to TRBJ2-3, with D possibly matching TRBD1 (5 bases). CDR3 length equals 13 residues. V shed 3 bases and J shed 2 bases, with 9 bases lying between them. The V gene's germline CDR1 is DFQATT and CDR2 SNEGSKA (reference sequence). The DNA of the CDR3 is TGCAGTGCTAGGGACAACAACACAGATACGCAGTATTTT. Translating it yields CSARDNNTDTQYF.

This clonotype was seen repeatedly, ten times or more. The V and J genes are TRBV5-4 and TRBJ1-2; 9 positions agree with TRBD1. The CDR3 length is 16 residues. The V gene end was trimmed by 0 bases and the J gene end by 5 bases; junction bases not matched to a gene: 8. Germline-derived CDR1 and CDR2 are SGHNT and YYREEE (reference sequence). In nucleotides, the CDR3 is TGTGCCAGCAGCTTGGAAAGGGACAGGGTGACGTATGGCTACACCTTC. This codes for CASSLERDRVTYGYTF.

This clonotype has a count of ten or more. V usage is TRBV5-1 and J usage is TRBJ2-3, with a possible D match to TRBD1 (7 bases). This CDR3 is built from 17 residues. From germline, CDR1 is SGHRS and CDR2 YFSETQ. V was cut by 4 bases and J by 2 bases, with 20 bases left in between. The CDR3 DNA follows: TGCGCCAGCAGCCCGGAGGGGGCCCTCCCCCTCACAGATACGCAGTATTTT. Translating it yields CASSPEGALPLTDTQYF.

Remarks on this clonotype: A much bigger clone sits one base away, suggesting this may be a read error. The rearrangement uses TRBV7-6 and TRBJ1-4; D is uncertain. Per germline, CDR1 SGHVS and CDR2 FNYEAQ. The CDR3 has 16 amino acids. The CDR3 region is CAGSAPPQKDQEKLFF. In DNA, the CDR3 is TGTGCCGGCAGCGCACCTCCACAAAAAGACCAGGAAAAACTGTTTTTT. Full variable domain (rest looked up from reference TRBV7-6 and TRBJ1-4): GAGVSQSPRYKVTKRGQDVALRCDPISGHVSLYWYRQALGQGPEFLTYFNYEAQQDKSGLPNDRFSAERPEGSISTLTIQRTEQRDSAMYRCAGSAPPQKDQEKLFFGSGTQLSVL.

The rearrangement joins TRBV14 to TRBJ2-7; D remains unclear. The CDR3 is 14 amino acids. CDR1 is SGHDN and CDR2 is FVKESK in the germline V gene. Trimming took 0 bases from V and 1 from J, leaving 7 bases between them. The CDR3 DNA sequence: TGTGCCAGCAGCCAAGAGGGCGGTTCCTACGAGCAGTACTTC. Translating gives CASSQEGGSYEQYF.

V gene TRBV13 combines with J gene TRBJ2-3; 11 nucleotides align to TRBD2. Unmatched junction bases numbered 26, after V lost 8 bases and J lost 4 bases. This CDR3 is 21 amino acids long. Germline V gene lookup returns CDR1 PRHDT and CDR2 FYEKMQ (reference sequence). The CDR3 protein is CASGPPQGTSGRGKTADTQYF. For the CDR3, the DNA is TGTGCCAGCGGCCCCCCCCAGGGGACTAGCGGCAGGGGTAAAACCGCAGATACGCAGTATTTT.

In regard to this clonotype: A read error may account for a junction end that differs from germline. The genes are TRBV12-3 or TRBV12-4 and TRBJ2-5; TRBD1 aligns across 11 bases. This CDR3 contains 15 residues. CDR3 amino acids: CARRSGTGGQETQYF. The CDR3 bases are TGTGCCCGCAGATCCGGGACAGGGGGGCAAGAGACCCAGTACTTC.

This clonotype was seen repeatedly, ten times or more. CDR3 sequence: CASSLGLEGPFGEQYF. The CDR3 DNA follows: TGTGCCAGCAGCTTAGGTCTGGAGGGGCCCTTCGGCGAGCAGTACTTC. This rearrangement joins TRBV7-2 to TRBJ2-7; possible D gene TRBD2, 6 bases. V shed 1 base and J shed 6 bases, with 19 bases lying between them. Germline lookup yields CDR1 SGHTA and CDR2 FQGNSA. This CDR3 spans 16 amino acids.

This clonotype was counted many times. The rearrangement uses TRBV30 and TRBJ2-7; D unresolved. The germline V gene has CDR1 GTSNPN and CDR2 SVGIG (reference sequence). Trimming cost V 1 base and J 5 bases, with 6 bases left between them. The CDR3 is 11 residues long. CDR3 DNA sequence: TGTGCCTGGAGTGCCGACAACGAGCAGTACTTC. Translation gives CAWSADNEQYF.

As for this clonotype: With a much larger clone just one base away, this may be a read error. This is likely a read error, given that the CDR3 carries no conserved phenylalanine or tryptophan at its end. The chain recombines TRBV7-2 with TRBJ2-5; TRBD1 matches at 7 bases. Germline-derived CDR1 and CDR2 are SGHTA and FQGNSA. The CDR3 is made up of 14 amino acids. After removal of 2 bases from V and 4 bases from J, the junction contained 4 bases not matched to a gene. The CDR3 DNA reads as TGTGCCAGCAGCTTACCCACAGGGGCAGAGACCCAGTACTTA. Protein product: CASSLPTGAETQYL.

The chain employs TRBV7-6 and TRBJ2-2, with a possible D match to TRBD2 (5 bases). V dropped 3 bases and J dropped 2 bases, with 7 bases sitting between them. Looked up from germline, CDR1 is SGHVS and CDR2 is FNYEAQ. This CDR3 contains 14 residues. CDR3 sequence reads: CASSFRGNTGELFF. In DNA, the CDR3 is TGTGCCAGCAGCTTCCGGGGTAACACCGGGGAGCTGTTTTTT.

Comment on this clonotype: A much more abundant neighbour one base away suggests this may be a read error. V is TRBV5-3 and J is TRBJ1-1; D uncertain. TRBV5-3 is an ORF; its function is uncertain. The CDR3 consists of 14 residues. CDR3 in amino acids: CASSLDGMSGKAFF. In nucleotides, the CDR3 is TGTGCCAGCAGCTTGGACGGAATGTCGGGGAAAGCTTTCTTT.

The chain joins TRBV6-1 to TRBJ1-2; D gene unclear. The CDR3 totals 18 residues. In germline, CDR1 is MNHNS, CDR2 SASEGT. With 2 bases removed from V and 8 bases from J, the gap between germline ends came to 27 bases. CDR3 region: CASSESRLFPGPRNGYTF. The DNA of the CDR3 is TGTGCCAGCAGTGAATCCCGCTTGTTTCCCGGACCACGTAACGGCTACACCTTC.

The V gene is TRBV12-3 or TRBV12-4, the J gene TRBJ1-3; D is unresolved. This CDR3 has 15 residues. Trimming shortened V by 1 base and J by 0 bases, and 7 bases separated the two germline ends. As DNA, the CDR3 is TGTGCCAGCAGTTTAGGACAATCCTCTGGAAACACCATATATTTT. It is translated as CASSLGQSSGNTIYF.

The table lists this clonotype with many counts. This chain links TRBV9 with TRBJ2-1; D gene uncertain. Germline loops: CDR1 SGDLS, CDR2 YYNGEE. V lost 0 bases to trimming and J lost 4 bases, with 8 bases between them. The CDR3 loop spans 14 amino acids. CDR3 in DNA: TGTGCCAGCAGCGTAGCCACAGCTTACAATGAGCAGTTCTTC. It yields the protein CASSVATAYNEQFF. The full variable domain, in which reference TRBV9 and TRBJ2-1 provide the parts outside the CDR3, is DSGVTQTPKHLITATGQRVTLRCSPRSGDLSVYWYQQSLDQGLQFLIQYYNGEERAKGNILERFSAQQFPDLHSELNLSSLELGDSALYFCASSVATAYNEQFFGPGTRLTVL.

To note about this clonotype: A read error is possible here, since a much larger clone lies one base away. In this CDR3 the conserved last residue, phenylalanine or tryptophan, is missing, so a read error is likely. V gene TRBV4-3 combines with J gene TRBJ1-1; 8 bases agree with TRBD1. Germline V CDR1 and CDR2: LGHNA, YSLEER. This CDR3 comprises 18 residues. The V segment lost 4 bases and the J segment 4 bases; nucleotides outside the gene matches: 17. CDR3 bases: TGCGCCAGCAGCCGATCCTCGACAGGGGAGGAGAAGGTCACTGAAGCTTTCCTT. This translates into CASSRSSTGEEKVTEAFL.

As concerns this clonotype: A clone one base away is much larger, so this may be a read error. The gene calls are TRBV27 and TRBJ2-3; D gene unclear. Between the trimmed V and J ends, which lost 6 bases and 2 bases, there was a span of 6 bases. The CDR3 loop spans 12 amino acids. Looked up from germline, CDR1 is MNHEY and CDR2 is SMNVEV (reference sequence). Here the CDR3 DNA reads TGTGCCAGCAGCAAGGACACAGATACGCAGTATTTT. It translates to CASSKDTDTQYF.

This rearrangement joins TRBV4-3 to TRBJ2-7; D gene unclear. Germline values: CDR1 LGHNA, CDR2 YSLEER. V was trimmed by 1 base and J by 0 bases, leaving 10 bases between them. This CDR3 comprises 15 residues. CDR3 bases: TGCGCCAGCAGCCAAGGGACGGGTAGCTCCTACGAGCAGTACTTC. Its translation is CASSQGTGSSYEQYF.

This clonotype has a single count. One base away lies a much larger clone, so this may be a sequencing read error. V gene TRBV6-2 or TRBV6-3 combines with J gene TRBJ2-7; D is unresolved. The J call is in doubt because the DNA end fits TRBJ2-1 better. CDR1 and CDR2 (germline): MNHEY, SVGEGT. There are 13 residues in the CDR3. CDR3: CASSYSGFGEQFF. CDR3 nucleotide sequence: TGTGCCAGCAGTTACTCAGGGTTCGGCGAGCAGTTCTTC.

This clonotype has a handful of counts. The CDR3 region has the DNA TGTGCCAGTAGTATGAGGGCGGAAGTATCCTATGGCTACACCTTC. Protein sequence: CASSMRAEVSYGYTF. This chain joins TRBV19 and TRBJ1-2; D unclear. CDR1 and CDR2 (germline): LNHDA, SQIVND (reference sequence). V lost 3 bases, J lost 4 bases, and 15 bases lay in between. This CDR3 has 15 amino acids.

This clonotype was found many times. The gene calls are TRBV4-3 and TRBJ2-7; 8 nucleotides line up with TRBD1. In germline, CDR1 is LGHNA, CDR2 YSLEER. CDR3 length: 14 residues. After removal of 5 bases from V and 6 bases from J, the junction contained 9 bases not matched to a gene. The CDR3 loop reads CASSSIQGAVEQYF. The CDR3 nucleotides are TGCGCCAGCAGCTCGATCCAGGGGGCCGTCGAGCAGTACTTC.

A note on this clonotype: A junction end diverges from the germline sequence, so it may reflect a read error. This rearrangement joins TRBV20-1 to TRBJ2-7, with 8 bases identical to TRBD1. Germline CDR1 and CDR2: DFQATT and SNEGSKA (reference sequence). This CDR3 has 14 amino acids. The CDR3 nucleotides are TGCAGTGCCAGAGTGACAGGGGTCTCCTACGAGCAGTACTTC. As protein: CSARVTGVSYEQYF.